The 14 T cell receptor beta chains presented below share a single source sample, sequenced in a study of siplizumab effects on memory and regulatory T cells. Some clones are missing from TCRdb's copy, which holds only in-frame ones; the method was immunoSEQ multiplex PCR. The data show 11,000 to 15,000 clones, around 49% seen once. Cells from the mixed lymphocyte reaction underwent coculture for less than seven days at 37 degrees C. The antigens of these receptors remain unknown. Source material: CFSE-low (dividing) CD4+ T cells sorted from an allogeneic mixed lymphocyte reaction. The source is a human donor in good health; the cells came from an allogeneic mixed lymphocyte reaction.

The chain employs TRBV2 and TRBJ2-1; 9 bases are a match to TRBD1. Unmatched junction bases numbered 6, after V lost 5 bases and J lost 4 bases. CDR3 length: 15 amino acids. Germline V gives CDR1 SNHLY, CDR2 FYNNEI. The CDR3: CASSQDRGNYNEQFF. CDR3 sequence (DNA): TGTGCCAGCAGTCAAGACAGGGGGAATTACAATGAGCAGTTCTTC.

The chain has TRBV6-5 and TRBJ2-2; D is unclear. Trimming took off 0 bases at V and 1 base at J, with 9 bases between the two ends. CDR1 MNHEY and CDR2 SVGAGI come from the germline V gene. The length of the CDR3 is 16 residues. The CDR3 coding sequence is TGTGCCAGCAGTTACTCGATCGGAGTGAACACCGGGGAGCTGTTTTTT. It codes for CASSYSIGVNTGELFF.

This clone was observed a few times. The rearrangement uses TRBV4-2 and TRBJ2-1, with D possibly matching TRBD2 (5 bases). Per germline, CDR1 LGHNA and CDR2 YNFKEQ. CDR3 size: 14 residues. V dropped 4 bases and J dropped 4 bases, with 11 bases sitting between them. The CDR3: CASSPLSGYNEQFF. The CDR3 region has the DNA TGTGCCAGCAGCCCTCTTTCGGGATACAATGAGCAGTTCTTC.

The J gene is TRBJ2-1, the V gene TRBV4-3, with D hard to call. Germline V lookup: CDR1 LGHNA, CDR2 YSLEER. The CDR3 has 13 residues. Trimming took 0 bases from V and 9 from J, leaving 9 bases between them. The CDR3 spells CASSQDLRVEQFF. Written as DNA, the CDR3 is TGCGCCAGCAGCCAAGATCTTCGAGTTGAGCAGTTCTTC.

This clone was observed a few times. CDR3 nucleotides: TGTGCCAGCAGTTATCGGAGGGACAGGCGGACCGGAGAGCAGTACTTC. Its translation is CASSYRRDRRTGEQYF. The chain is built from TRBV6-5 and TRBJ2-7; 8 positions agree with TRBD1. Germline V gene lookup returns CDR1 MNHEY and CDR2 SVGAGI. J lost 7 bases, V lost 3 bases, and 14 bases had no gene match. The CDR3 extends over 16 amino acids.

The chain combines TRBV7-2 with TRBJ2-3, with D tentatively TRBD2 (7 bases). Between the trimmed V and J ends, which lost 1 base and 6 bases, there was a span of 17 bases. This CDR3 is built from 16 residues. In germline, CDR1 is SGHTA, CDR2 FQGNSA. DNA for the CDR3: TGTGCCAGCAGCTTAGGTGGGGGGGCTTTGTCTGATACGCAGTATTTT. Protein sequence: CASSLGGGALSDTQYF. The variable domain in full, completed from reference TRBV7-2 and TRBJ2-3, reads GAGVSQSPSNKVTEKGKDVELRCDPISGHTALYWYRQSLGQGLEFLIYFQGNSAPDKSGLPSDRFSAERTGGSVSTLTIQRTQQEDSAVYLCASSLGGGALSDTQYFGPGTRLTVL.

The CDR3 is CASSVQGTEKLFF. DNA of the CDR3: TGTGCCAGCAGTGTACAGGGGACGGAAAAACTGTTTTTT. The gene calls are TRBV6-1 and TRBJ1-4; 7 bases fit TRBD1. Trimming took 4 bases from V and 8 from J; bases not matched to a gene: 4. From germline, CDR1 is MNHNS and CDR2 SASEGT. The CDR3 totals 13 residues.

As DNA, the CDR3 is TGTGCCTGGAGTGAGGGGCATGCGGCAGATACGCAGTATTTT. It yields the protein CAWSEGHAADTQYF. This sequence joins TRBV30 and TRBJ2-3; D perhaps matches TRBD1 (5 bases). The CDR3 runs to 14 residues. Deletions cut 1 base from V and 4 bases from J, with 12 bases between. The germline gives CDR1 GTSNPN, CDR2 SVGIG (reference sequence).

The chain recombines TRBV7-9 with TRBJ2-1, with D perhaps matching TRBD2 (6 bases). The germline V gene encodes CDR1 SEHNR and CDR2 FQNEAQ (reference sequence). The CDR3 contains 12 residues. V was trimmed by 2 bases and J by 12 bases, leaving 11 bases between them. CDR3 bases: TGTGCCAGCAGCTTACAGGGAGGAGGGCAGTTCTTC. Amino acids: CASSLQGGGQFF.

The rearrangement joins TRBV7-2 to TRBJ2-7; D possibly corresponds to TRBD2 (6 bases). The germline CDR1 and CDR2 sequences are SGHTA and FQGNSA. The CDR3 has 16 residues. Trimming cost V 0 bases and J 2 bases, with 14 bases left between them. Written as DNA, the CDR3 is TGTGCCAGCAGCTTAGCGGCAGCGGGCCTCGCCTACGAGCAGTACTTC. Amino acids: CASSLAAAGLAYEQYF.

The rearrangement links TRBV2 to TRBJ2-5, with D maybe TRBD2 (6 bases). Germline assignment: CDR1 SNHLY and CDR2 FYNNEI. CDR3 length equals 13 residues. Trimming shortened V by 5 bases and J by 5 bases, and 12 bases separated the two germline ends. This chain's CDR3 is CASSRLDGETQYF. The CDR3 DNA is TGTGCCAGCAGTCGACTAGACGGTGAGACCCAGTACTTC.

This clone has more than one count but fewer than ten. The chain links TRBV27 to TRBJ2-1, with 7 bases that match TRBD2. Looked up from germline, CDR1 is MNHEY and CDR2 is SMNVEV (reference sequence). The CDR3 totals 12 residues. The V gene end was trimmed by 6 bases and the J gene end by 15 bases; junction bases not matched to a gene: 11. The chain's CDR3 is CASRHMAGDRFF. CDR3 bases: TGTGCCAGCAGACATATGGCGGGAGACCGGTTCTTC.

V usage is TRBV18 and J usage is TRBJ1-1; D unclear. Germline loops: CDR1 KGHSH, CDR2 LQKENI. With 1 base removed from V and 7 bases from J, the gap between germline ends came to 13 bases. There are 14 residues in the CDR3. In DNA, the CDR3 is TGTGCCAGCTCACCACAGGAAGGGTTTGTTGAAGCTTTCTTT. Amino acids: CASSPQEGFVEAFF. Drawing the rest from reference TRBV18 and TRBJ1-1, the complete variable domain is NAGVMQNPRHLVRRRGQEARLRCSPMKGHSHVYWYRQLPEEGLKFMVYLQKENIIDESGMPKERFSAEFPKEGPSILRIQQVVRGDSAAYFCASSPQEGFVEAFFGQGTRLTVV.

In this sample, this clone is medium-sized. The V call is TRBV5-1, the J call TRBJ1-5; D is undetermined. V shed 0 bases and J shed 6 bases, with 7 bases lying between them. CDR1 is SGHRS, CDR2 YFSETQ, per germline. The CDR3 contains 13 residues. The CDR3 loop is CASSLGEGQPQHF. CDR3 nucleotide sequence: TGCGCCAGCAGCTTGGGGGAAGGTCAGCCCCAGCATTTT.